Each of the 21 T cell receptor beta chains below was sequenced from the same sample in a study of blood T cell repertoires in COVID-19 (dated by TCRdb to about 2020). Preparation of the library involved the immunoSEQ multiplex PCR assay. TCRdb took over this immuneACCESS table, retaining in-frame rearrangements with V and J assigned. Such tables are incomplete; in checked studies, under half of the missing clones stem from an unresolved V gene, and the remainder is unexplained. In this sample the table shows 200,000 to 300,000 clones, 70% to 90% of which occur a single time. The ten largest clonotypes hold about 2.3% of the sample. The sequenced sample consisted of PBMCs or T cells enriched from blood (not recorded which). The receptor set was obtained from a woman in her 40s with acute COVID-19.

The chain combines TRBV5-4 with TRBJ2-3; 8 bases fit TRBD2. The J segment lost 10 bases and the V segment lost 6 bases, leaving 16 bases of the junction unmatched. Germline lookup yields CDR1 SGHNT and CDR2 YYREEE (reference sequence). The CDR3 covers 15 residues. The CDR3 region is CASTTPGTRGTPQYF. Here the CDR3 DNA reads TGTGCCAGCACCACCCCCGGGACTAGGGGTACCCCGCAGTATTTT. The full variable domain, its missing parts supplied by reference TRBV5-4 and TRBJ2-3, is ETGVTQSPTHLIKTRGQQVTLRCSSQSGHNTVSWYQQALGQGPQFIFQYYREEENGRGNFPPRFSGLQFPNYSSELNVNALELDDSALYLCASTTPGTRGTPQYFGPGTRLTVL.

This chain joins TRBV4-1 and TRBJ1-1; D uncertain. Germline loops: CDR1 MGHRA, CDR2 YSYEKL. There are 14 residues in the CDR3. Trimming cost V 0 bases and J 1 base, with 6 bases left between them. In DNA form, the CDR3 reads TGCGCCAGCAGCCAAGATCCCCAGAACACTGAAGCTTTCTTT. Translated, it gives CASSQDPQNTEAFF.

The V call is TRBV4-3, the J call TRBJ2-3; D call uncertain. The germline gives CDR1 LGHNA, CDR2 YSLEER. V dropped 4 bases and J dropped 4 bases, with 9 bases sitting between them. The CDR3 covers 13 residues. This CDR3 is CASSPYISDTQYF. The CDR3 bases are TGCGCCAGCAGCCCCTATATTTCAGATACGCAGTATTTT.

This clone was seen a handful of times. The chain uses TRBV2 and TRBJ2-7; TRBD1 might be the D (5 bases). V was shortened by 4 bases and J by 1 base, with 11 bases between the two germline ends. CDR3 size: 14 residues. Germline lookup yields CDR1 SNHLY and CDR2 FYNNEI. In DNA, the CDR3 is TGTGCCAGCAGTGCTTCCAGGGTATCCTACGAGCAGTACTTC. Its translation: CASSASRVSYEQYF.

The CDR3 DNA is TGTGCCAGCAGTGAAGGGCAGGGGGGAAAACTGTTTTTT. Translation gives CASSEGQGGKLFF. V gene TRBV2 combines with J gene TRBJ1-4; TRBD1 aligns across 7 bases. CDR3 size: 13 residues. The germline gives CDR1 SNHLY, CDR2 FYNNEI. V lost 1 base and J lost 10; bases outside the gene matches: 3.

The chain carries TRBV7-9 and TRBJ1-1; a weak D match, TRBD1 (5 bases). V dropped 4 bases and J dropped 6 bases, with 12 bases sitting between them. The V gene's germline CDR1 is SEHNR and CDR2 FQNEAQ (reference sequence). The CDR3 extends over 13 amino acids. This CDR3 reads CASSSSGAAEAFF. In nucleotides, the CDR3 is TGTGCCAGCAGCTCGTCTGGGGCTGCTGAAGCTTTCTTT.

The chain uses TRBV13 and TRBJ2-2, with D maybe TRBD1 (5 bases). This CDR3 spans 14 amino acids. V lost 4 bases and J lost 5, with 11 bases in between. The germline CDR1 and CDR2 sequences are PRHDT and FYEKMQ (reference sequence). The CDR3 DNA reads TGTGCCAGCAGCTCCGGACACATGACCGGGGAGCTGTTTTTT. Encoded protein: CASSSGHMTGELFF.

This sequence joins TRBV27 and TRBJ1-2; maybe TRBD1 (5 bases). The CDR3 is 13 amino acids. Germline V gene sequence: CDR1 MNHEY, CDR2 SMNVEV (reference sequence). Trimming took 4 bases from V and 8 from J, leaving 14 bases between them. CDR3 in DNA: TGTGCCAGCAGTTGGCGGCAGGGTGGAGGCTACACCTTC. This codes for CASSWRQGGGYTF.

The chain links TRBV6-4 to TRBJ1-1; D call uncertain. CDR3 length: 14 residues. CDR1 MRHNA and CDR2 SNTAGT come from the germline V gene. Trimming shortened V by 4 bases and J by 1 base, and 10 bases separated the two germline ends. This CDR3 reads CASSVEPGNTEAFF. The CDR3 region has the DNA TGTGCCAGCAGTGTCGAGCCAGGGAACACTGAAGCTTTCTTT.

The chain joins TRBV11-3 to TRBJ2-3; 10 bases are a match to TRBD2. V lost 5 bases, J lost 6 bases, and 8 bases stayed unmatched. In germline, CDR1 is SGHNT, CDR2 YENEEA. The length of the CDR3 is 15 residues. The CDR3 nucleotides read TGTGCCAGCAGCCCGAGCGGACTAGCGGACGATACGCAGTATTTT. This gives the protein CASSPSGLADDTQYF.

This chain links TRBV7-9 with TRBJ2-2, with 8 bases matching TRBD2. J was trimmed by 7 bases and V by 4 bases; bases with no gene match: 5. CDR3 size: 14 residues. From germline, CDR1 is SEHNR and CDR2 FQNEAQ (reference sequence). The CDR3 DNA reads TGTGCCAGCAGCTCCAGGCGGGAGGACGGGGAGCTGTTTTTT. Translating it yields CASSSRREDGELFF.

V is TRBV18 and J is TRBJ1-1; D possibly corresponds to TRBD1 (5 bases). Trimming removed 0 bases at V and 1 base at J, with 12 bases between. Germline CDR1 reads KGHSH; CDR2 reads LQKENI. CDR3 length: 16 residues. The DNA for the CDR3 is TGTGCCAGCTCACCACCGTCTCTCGGGGGGAACACTGAAGCTTTCTTT. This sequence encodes CASSPPSLGGNTEAFF.

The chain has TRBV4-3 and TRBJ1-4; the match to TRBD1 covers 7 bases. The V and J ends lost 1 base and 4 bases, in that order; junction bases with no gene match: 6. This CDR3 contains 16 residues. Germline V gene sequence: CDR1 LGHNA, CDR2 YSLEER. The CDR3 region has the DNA TGCGCCAGCAGCCAAGCCCGGGACAGTGGTAATGAAAAACTGTTTTTT. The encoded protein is CASSQARDSGNEKLFF.

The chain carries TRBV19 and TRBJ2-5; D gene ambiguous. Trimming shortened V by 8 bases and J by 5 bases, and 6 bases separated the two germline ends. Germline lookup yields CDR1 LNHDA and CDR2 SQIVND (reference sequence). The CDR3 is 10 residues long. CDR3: CASVGETQYF. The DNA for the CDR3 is TGTGCCAGTGTCGGGGAGACCCAGTACTTC.

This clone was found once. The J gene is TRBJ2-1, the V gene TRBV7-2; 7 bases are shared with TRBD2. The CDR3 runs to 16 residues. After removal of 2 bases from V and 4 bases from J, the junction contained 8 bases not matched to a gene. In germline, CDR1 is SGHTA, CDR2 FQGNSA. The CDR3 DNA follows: TGTGCCAGCAGCTTAACTTTAGCGGGCTATTACAATGAGCAGTTCTTC. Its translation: CASSLTLAGYYNEQFF.

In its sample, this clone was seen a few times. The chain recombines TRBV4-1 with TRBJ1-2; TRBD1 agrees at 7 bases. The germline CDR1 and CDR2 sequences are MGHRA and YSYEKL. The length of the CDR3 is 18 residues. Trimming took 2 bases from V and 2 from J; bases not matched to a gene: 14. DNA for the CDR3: TGCGCCAGCAGCCAACAGGGGCACAGGGGCGCGGGCAACTATGGCTACACCTTC. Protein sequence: CASSQQGHRGAGNYGYTF.

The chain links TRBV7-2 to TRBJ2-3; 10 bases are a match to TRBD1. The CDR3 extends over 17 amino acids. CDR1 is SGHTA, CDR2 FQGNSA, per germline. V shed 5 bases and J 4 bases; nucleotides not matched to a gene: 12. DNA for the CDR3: TGTGCCAGCAGCACCGCCCCGACAGGGGGCTCTCCAGATACGCAGTATTTT. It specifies CASSTAPTGGSPDTQYF.

DNA for the CDR3: TGTGCCAGCAGCTTCCTTCCTGCCGTGGGACAGGGTACCGGAAACACCATATATTTT. Residues: CASSFLPAVGQGTGNTIYF. This chain connects TRBV7-2 to TRBJ1-3, with 9 positions matching TRBD1. The CDR3 is made up of 19 amino acids. Germline-derived CDR1 and CDR2 are SGHTA and FQGNSA. The V gene end was trimmed by 3 bases and the J gene end by 4 bases; junction bases not matched to a gene: 16.

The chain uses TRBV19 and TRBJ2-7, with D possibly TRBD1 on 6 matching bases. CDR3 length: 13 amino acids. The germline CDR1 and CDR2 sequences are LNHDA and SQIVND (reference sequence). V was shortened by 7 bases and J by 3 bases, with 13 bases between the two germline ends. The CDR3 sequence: CASTPTGLYEQYF. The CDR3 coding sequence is TGTGCCAGTACCCCTACAGGGCTCTACGAGCAGTACTTC. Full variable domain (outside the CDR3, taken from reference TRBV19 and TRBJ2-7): DGGITQSPKYLFRKEGQNVTLSCEQNLNHDAMYWYRQDPGQGLRLIYYSQIVNDFQKGDIAEGYSVSREKKESFPLTVTSAQKNPTAFYLCASTPTGLYEQYFGPGTRLTVT.

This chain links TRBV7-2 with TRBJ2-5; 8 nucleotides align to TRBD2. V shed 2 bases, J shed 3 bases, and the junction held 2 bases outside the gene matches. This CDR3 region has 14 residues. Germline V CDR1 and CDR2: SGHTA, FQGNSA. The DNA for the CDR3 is TGTGCCAGCAGCTTATGGCGGGGGGAAGAGACCCAGTACTTC. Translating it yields CASSLWRGEETQYF.

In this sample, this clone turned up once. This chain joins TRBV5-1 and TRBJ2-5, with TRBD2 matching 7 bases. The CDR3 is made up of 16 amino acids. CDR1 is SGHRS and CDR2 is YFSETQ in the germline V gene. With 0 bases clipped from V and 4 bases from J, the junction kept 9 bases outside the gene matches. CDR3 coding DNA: TGCGCCAGCAGCTTGGGACTGGGCGGGAGCGGAGAGACCCAGTACTTC. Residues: CASSLGLGGSGETQYF.